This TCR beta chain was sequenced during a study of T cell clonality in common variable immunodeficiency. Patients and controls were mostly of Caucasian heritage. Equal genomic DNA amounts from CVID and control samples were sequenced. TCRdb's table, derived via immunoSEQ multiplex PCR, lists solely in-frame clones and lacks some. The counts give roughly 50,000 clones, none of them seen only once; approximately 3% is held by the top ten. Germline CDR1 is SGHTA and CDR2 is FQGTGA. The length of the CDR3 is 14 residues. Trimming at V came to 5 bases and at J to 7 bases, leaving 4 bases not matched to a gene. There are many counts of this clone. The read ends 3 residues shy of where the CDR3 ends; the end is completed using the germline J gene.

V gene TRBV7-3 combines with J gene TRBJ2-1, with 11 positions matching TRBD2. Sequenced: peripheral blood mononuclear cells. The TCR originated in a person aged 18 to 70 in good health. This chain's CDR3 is CASSRLAGFNEQFF. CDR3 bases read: TGTGCCAGCAGCCGACTAGCGGGATTTAATGAG.